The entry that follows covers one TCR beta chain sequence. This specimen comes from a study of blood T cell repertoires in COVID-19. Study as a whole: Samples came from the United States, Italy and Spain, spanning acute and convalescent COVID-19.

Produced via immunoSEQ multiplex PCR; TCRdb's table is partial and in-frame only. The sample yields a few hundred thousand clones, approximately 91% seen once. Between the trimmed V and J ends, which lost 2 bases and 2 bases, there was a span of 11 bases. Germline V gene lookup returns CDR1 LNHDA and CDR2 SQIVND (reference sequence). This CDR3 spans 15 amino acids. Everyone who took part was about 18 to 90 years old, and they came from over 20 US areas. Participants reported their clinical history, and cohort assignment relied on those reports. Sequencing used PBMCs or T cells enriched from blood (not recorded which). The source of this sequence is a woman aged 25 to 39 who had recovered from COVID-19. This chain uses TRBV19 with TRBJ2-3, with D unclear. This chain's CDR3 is CASSIKWQYTDTQYF. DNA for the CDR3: TGTGCCAGTAGTATAAAGTGGCAGTACACAGATACGCAGTATTTT.